This TCR beta chain appears in the sequencing data of a study of T cells after yellow fever vaccination. Study background: In the case of low-cell-number fractions, SMART-Seq v4 Ultra Low Input was used for preparation. Study results and caveats: Abundant clonotypes (contaminants from the bulk population) could be present in FACS-sorted repertoires.

For TCR, cDNA came from 5'RACE template switching, which added a universal primer site and UMIs. TCRdb reprocessed the 5' RACE reads via MiXCR and lists one record per CDR3 protein. The data show about 73,000 distinct CDR3 sequences, roughly 7.4% seen once. This clonotype was counted ten times or more. The target antigen is unknown. The TCR originated in a man aged 25 to 40 who received the YFV17D yellow fever vaccine. Here the sequenced sample was CD8+ T cells sorted from PBMCs, taken on the day of the yellow fever booster vaccination.

The CDR3 DNA follows: TGTGCCACCAGTGATTATCAGCGGGAGGAGGCTGAGCAGTTCTTC. As protein: CATSDYQREEAEQFF. The V call is TRBV24-1, the J call TRBJ2-1; 9 nucleotides agree with TRBD2. Germline V CDR1 and CDR2: KGHDR, SFDVKD. This CDR3 contains 15 residues. With V trimmed by 2 bases and J by 9 bases, 7 bases remained unmatched.